One sample yielded the 3 T cell receptor beta chains listed below, sequenced in a study of shared clonotypes between healthy human individuals. Clones were read by immunoSEQ multiplex PCR, and TCRdb kept only the in-frame ones, dropping some. Of about 230,000 clones listed, about 69% are singletons. Sequencing input: memory CD4+ T cells sorted from blood. Indicated subset: CD45RA-negative fraction. The receptors come from a man aged 25 to 40 in good health.

This clone turned up a few times. The V and J genes are TRBV19 and TRBJ2-7; either TRBD1 or TRBD2 may fit D (5 bases each). Between the trimmed V and J ends, which lost 6 bases and 2 bases, there was a span of 14 bases. CDR3 length equals 14 residues. The germline gives CDR1 LNHDA, CDR2 SQIVND (reference sequence). The CDR3 spells CASSGDLWAYEQYF. For the CDR3, the DNA is TGTGCCAGTAGCGGGGACCTTTGGGCCTACGAGCAGTACTTC.

This clone appeared a single time. CDR3 sequence (DNA): TGTGCCAGTAGTATCTCCCCCCTAGCGGGACAAGAGACCCAGTACTTC. This encodes CASSISPLAGQETQYF. The rearrangement uses TRBV19 and TRBJ2-5; TRBD2 agrees at 9 bases. Per the germline V gene, CDR1 is LNHDA and CDR2 is SQIVND (reference sequence). The junction had 7 bases not matched to a gene; V was cut back by 3 bases and J by 2 bases. This CDR3 spans 16 amino acids.

This chain joins TRBV6-1 and TRBJ1-2; D gene uncertain. The CDR3 runs 14 residues. V lost 7 bases and J 7 bases, leaving 19 bases between the germline ends. In germline, CDR1 is MNHNS, CDR2 SASEGT. The CDR3, as DNA: TGTGCCAGCAAGGGAGACAAGCCGGGTGGTGGCTACACCTTC. It specifies CASKGDKPGGGYTF.